These 3 T cell receptor beta chains were sequenced from one sample in a study of blood T cell repertoires in COVID-19. Measured with immunoSEQ multiplex PCR; TCRdb has only the in-frame clones, and not every one. The sample records 140,000 to 150,000 clones, 86% being singletons. Sequencing input: PBMCs or T cells enriched from blood (not recorded which). The receptors derive from a man aged 50-60 years who had recovered from COVID-19.

J is TRBJ1-5 and V is TRBV7-9; 7 nucleotides line up with TRBD1. This CDR3 is built from 17 residues. Germline values: CDR1 SEHNR, CDR2 FQNEAQ (reference sequence). V shed 1 base and J 9 bases; nucleotides not matched to a gene: 15. The DNA for the CDR3 is TGTGCCAGCAGCTTAGGAGAAACAGGGGCTAATAGCGCGCCCCAGCATTTT. It specifies CASSLGETGANSAPQHF.

This clone was observed a single time. The chain combines TRBV5-1 with TRBJ2-7; D gene unclear. CDR1 and CDR2 (germline): SGHRS, YFSETQ. This CDR3 has 13 residues. V shed 0 bases and J shed 5 bases, with 9 bases lying between them. The CDR3, as DNA: TGCGCCAGCAGCTTGGGGCTTTTGAACGAGCAGTACTTC. Translation: CASSLGLLNEQYF.

This chain connects TRBV28 to TRBJ1-4; 9 bases fit TRBD1. Germline assignment: CDR1 MDHEN and CDR2 SYDVKM. V was clipped by 5 bases and J by 8 bases; unmatched bases: 12. CDR3 length: 16 residues. The CDR3 DNA reads as TGTGCCAGCAGTCTTCACACAGGGGGCAAAGAAGAAAAACTGTTTTTT. Protein sequence: CASSLHTGGKEEKLFF.